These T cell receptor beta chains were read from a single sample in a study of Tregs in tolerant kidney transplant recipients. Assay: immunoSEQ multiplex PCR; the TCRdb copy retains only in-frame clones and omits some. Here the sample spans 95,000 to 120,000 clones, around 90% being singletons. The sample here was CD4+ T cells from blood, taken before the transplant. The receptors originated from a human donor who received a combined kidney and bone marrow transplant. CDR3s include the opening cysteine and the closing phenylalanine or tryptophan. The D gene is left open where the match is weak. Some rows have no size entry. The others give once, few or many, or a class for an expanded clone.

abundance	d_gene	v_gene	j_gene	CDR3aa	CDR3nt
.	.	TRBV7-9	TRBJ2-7	CASIQTGSSYEQYF	TGTGCCAGCATACAGACTGGGAGCTCCTACGAGCAGTACTTC
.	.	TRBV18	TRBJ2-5	CASLGRGTETQYF	TGTGCCAGCCTCGGAAGGGGGACGGAGACCCAGTACTTC
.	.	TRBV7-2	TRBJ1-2	CASSSTDRRAPYGYTF	TGTGCCAGCAGCTCCACTGACAGGCGGGCGCCCTATGGCTACACCTTC
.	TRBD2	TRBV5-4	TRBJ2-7	CASSSGVRTSGYEQYF	TGTGCCAGCAGCTCGGGGGTGAGGACTAGCGGATACGAGCAGTACTTC
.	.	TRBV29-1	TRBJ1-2	CSVVGSSGGANYGYTF	TGCAGCGTTGTTGGCTCCTCGGGGGGAGCTAACTATGGCTACACCTTC
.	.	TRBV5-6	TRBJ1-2	CASSRFPGISNYGYTF	TGTGCCAGCAGCAGATTCCCGGGAATATCTAACTATGGCTACACCTTC
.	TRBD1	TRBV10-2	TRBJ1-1	CASRDWTGGGGTEAFF	TGCGCCAGCAGGGATTGGACAGGGGGCGGAGGCACTGAAGCTTTCTTT
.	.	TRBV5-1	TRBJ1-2	CASAEGANYGYTF	TGCGCCAGTGCGGAGGGTGCGAACTATGGCTACACCTTC
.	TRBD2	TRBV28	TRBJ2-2	CASSPSGLAGGLYTGELFF	TGTGCCAGCAGTCCGTCTGGGCTAGCGGGAGGGCTTTACACCGGGGAGCTGTTTTTT
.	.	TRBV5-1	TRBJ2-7	CASSSGSYEQYF	TGCGCCAGCAGCTCAGGCTCCTACGAGCAGTACTTC
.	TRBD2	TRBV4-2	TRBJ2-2	CASSPSHPGLAGGPDTGELFF	TGTGCCAGCAGCCCCTCTCACCCGGGACTAGCGGGGGGGCCTGACACCGGGGAGCTGTTTTTT
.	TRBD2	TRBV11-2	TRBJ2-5	CASSLDSREETQYF	TGTGCCAGCAGCTTAGATTCGCGGGAGGAGACCCAGTACTTC
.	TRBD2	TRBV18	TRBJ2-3	CASSPPVGGKADTQYF	TGTGCCAGCTCACCACCGGTGGGGGGGAAGGCTGATACGCAGTATTTT
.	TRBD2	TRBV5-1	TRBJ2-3	CASSLDLAGGVTDTQYF	TGCGCCAGCAGCTTGGATCTAGCGGGGGGTGTCACAGATACGCAGTATTTT
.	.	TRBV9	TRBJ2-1	CASSVGDKPYNEQFF	TGTGCCAGCAGCGTAGGGGACAAACCGTACAATGAGCAGTTCTTC
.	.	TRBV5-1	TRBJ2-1	CASSLVLRGGDPGNEQFF	TGCGCCAGCAGCTTGGTTTTGCGAGGGGGAGATCCGGGTAATGAGCAGTTCTTC
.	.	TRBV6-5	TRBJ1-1	CASSYSSRMRNTEAFF	TGTGCCAGCAGTTACTCGAGTAGAATGAGGAACACTGAAGCTTTCTTT
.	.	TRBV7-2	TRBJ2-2	CASSFGEIFGGTGELFF	TGTGCCAGCAGCTTTGGTGAGATATTTGGCGGCACCGGGGAGCTGTTTTTT
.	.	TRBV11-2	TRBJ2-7	CASSLAPDTAYEQYF	TGTGCCAGCAGCTTAGCCCCTGACACGGCCTACGAGCAGTACTTC
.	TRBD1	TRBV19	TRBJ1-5	CASSIVAGGQPQHF	TGTGCCAGTAGTATAGTAGCAGGGGGCCAGCCCCAGCATTTT
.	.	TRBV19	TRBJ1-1	CATAGGRWGNTEAFF	TGTGCCACCGCGGGGGGGCGATGGGGGAACACTGAAGCTTTCTTT
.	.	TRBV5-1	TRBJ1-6	CASSLSGSYNSPLHF	TGCGCCAGCAGCTTGTCGGGGTCCTATAATTCACCCCTCCACTTT
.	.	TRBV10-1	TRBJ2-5	CASSPALRGTQYF	TGCGCCAGCAGTCCGGCCCTGCGGGGGACCCAGTACTTC
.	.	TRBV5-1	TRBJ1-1	CASSFWQGEAFF	TGCGCCAGCAGCTTCTGGCAGGGAGAAGCTTTCTTT
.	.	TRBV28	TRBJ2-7	CASSSPGRSYEQYF	TGTGCCAGCAGTTCCCCCGGGAGATCCTACGAGCAGTACTTC
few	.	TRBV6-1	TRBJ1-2	CASSVISGGSPYGYTF	TGTGCCAGCAGTGTCATCAGTGGAGGGTCCCCTTATGGCTACACCTTC
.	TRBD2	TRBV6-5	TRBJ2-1	CASSYGLAGGPNEQFF	TGTGCCAGCAGTTACGGACTAGCGGGGGGGCCTAATGAGCAGTTCTTC
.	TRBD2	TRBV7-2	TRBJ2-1	CASSPYLAGAYNEQFF	TGTGCCAGCAGCCCCTACCTAGCGGGAGCCTACAATGAGCAGTTCTTC
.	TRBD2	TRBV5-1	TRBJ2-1	CASSLASSGGPSYNEQFF	TGCGCCAGCAGCTTGGCAAGCAGCGGGGGGCCCTCCTACAATGAGCAGTTCTTC